The rows below give T cell receptor beta chains drawn from one sample of a study of early T cells in non-severe SARS-CoV-2 infection. TCRdb redid the calling of the 5' RACE reads with MiXCR, one entry per CDR3 protein. The repertoire consists of about 20,000 distinct CDR3 sequences, with approximately 5% occurring once and the leading ten covering less than 20%. Input material: whole blood. All receptors derive from an adult who was a healthcare worker with PCR-confirmed SARS-CoV-2 infection or an uninfected control (not recorded which). The CDR3 runs from the conserved cysteine through the conserved F or W. Each record gives: CDR3 length, J gene, D gene, V gene, clone size, CDR3 protein, CDR3 DNA. D genes are given only for firm matches. Size tells how often a clone was seen (once, few, many) or the class of an expanded clone, and some rows leave it out.

13 | TRBJ2-3 | NA | TRBV12-3/TRBV12-4 | NA | CASSQDRTDTQYF | TGTGCCAGCAGCCAAGACAGGACAGATACGCAGTATTTT
13 | TRBJ2-1 | NA | TRBV5-5 | many | CASSLVGDGEQFF | TGTGCCAGCAGCTTGGTGGGGGACGGTGAGCAGTTCTTC
14 | TRBJ2-3 | NA | TRBV12-3/TRBV12-4 | many | CASSLSSGEDTQYF | TGTGCCAGCAGTTTATCGTCTGGGGAAGATACGCAGTATTTT
15 | TRBJ2-7 | TRBD1 | TRBV28 | many | CASSFVFTGGHEQYF | TGTGCCAGCAGTTTTGTTTTCACAGGGGGCCACGAGCAGTACTTC
11 | TRBJ2-3 | NA | TRBV29-1 | many | CSSEKWDTQYF | TGCAGCTCAGAGAAGTGGGATACGCAGTATTTT
16 | TRBJ2-3 | NA | TRBV4-3 | few | CASSQVGGGRTDTQYF | TGCGCCAGCAGCCAAGTTGGAGGGGGTAGGACAGATACGCAGTATTTT
14 | TRBJ2-5 | NA | TRBV6-5 | many | CASSPVGGRETQYF | TGTGCCAGCAGCCCGGTGGGGGGGCGAGAGACCCAGTACTTC
16 | TRBJ2-3 | NA | TRBV5-6 | few | CASSLEGPSGTDTQYF | TGTGCCAGCAGCTTGGAAGGGCCTAGCGGCACAGATACGCAGTATTTT
16 | TRBJ2-3 | TRBD2 | TRBV7-2 | NA | CASSLATSGVGDTQYF | TGTGCCAGCAGCTTAGCGACTAGCGGGGTTGGAGATACGCAGTATTTT
14 | TRBJ1-4 | NA | TRBV12-3/TRBV12-4 | NA | CASSFSGPEKKLFF | TGTGCCAGCAGTTTCTCCGGACCTGAGAAAAAACTGTTTTTT
16 | TRBJ2-7 | TRBD1 | TRBV5-1 | many | CASSLTARDRGSEQYF | TGCGCCAGCAGCTTAACCGCCCGGGACAGGGGGTCCGAGCAGTACTTC
13 | TRBJ1-6 | NA | TRBV7-3 | many | CASSSGTRDPLHF | TGTGCCAGCAGCTCCGGGACTCGCGATCCCCTCCACTTT
15 | TRBJ2-1 | NA | TRBV11-2 | medium-sized | CASSLDRGSYNEQFF | TGTGCCAGCAGCTTAGACAGGGGATCCTACAATGAGCAGTTCTTC
14 | TRBJ1-6 | NA | TRBV7-9 | medium-sized | CASSLVWRGSPLHF | TGTGCCAGCAGTCTCGTATGGAGAGGATCACCCCTCCACTTT
15 | TRBJ2-7 | TRBD1 | TRBV12-3/TRBV12-4 | few | CASSRTGTGDYEQYF | TGTGCCAGCAGCCGTACCGGGACAGGGGACTACGAGCAGTACTTC
14 | TRBJ2-1 | TRBD2 | TRBV30 | many | CACSLAPGGREQFF | TGTGCCTGCTCACTAGCGCCCGGGGGAAGGGAGCAGTTCTTC
10 | TRBJ2-3 | NA | TRBV29-1 | many | CSVEGYTQYF | TGCAGCGTTGAAGGTTATACGCAGTATTTT
15 | TRBJ1-6 | NA | TRBV2 | many | CASLLSSGYNSPLHF | TGTGCCAGCCTGCTCTCCTCCGGCTATAATTCACCCCTCCACTTT